These 21 T cell receptor beta chains were all obtained from the same sample, sequenced in a study of T cell repertoires in cytomegalovirus infection. TCRdb called the reads again in MiXCR, with one record for every CDR3 protein. The sample lists around 740,000 distinct CDR3 sequences, 35% seen once, with 2.5% to 3.5% in the top ten. The source material was PBMCs. These receptors all stem from a human donor in good health (CMV status not recorded). Some clones in this sample may be carry-over from other donors' samples.

This clonotype was recorded a few times. The rearrangement links TRBV10-3 to TRBJ2-3; 8 bases match TRBD1. After removal of 10 bases from V and 0 bases from J, the junction contained 6 bases not matched to a gene. From germline, CDR1 is ENHRY and CDR2 SYGVKD. The CDR3 runs 14 residues. CDR3 nucleotides: TGTGCCACCCGGGACAGGTATAGCACAGATACGCAGTATTTT. The encoded protein is CATRDRYSTDTQYF.

This clonotype was recorded at least ten times. The J gene is TRBJ2-7, the V gene TRBV7-2; tentatively, D is TRBD1 (6 bases). The V end lost 5 bases, the J end lost 0 bases, and 11 bases lay between the germline ends. Per the germline V gene, CDR1 is SGHTA and CDR2 is FQGNSA. The CDR3 contains 14 residues. The CDR3 nucleotides are TGTGCCAGCAGCAGCCAGGGGCCCTCCTACGAGCAGTACTTC. Protein: CASSSQGPSYEQYF. The full variable domain, completed using reference TRBV7-2 and TRBJ2-7, is GAGVSQSPSNKVTEKGKDVELRCDPISGHTALYWYRQSLGQGLEFLIYFQGNSAPDKSGLPSDRFSAERTGGSVSTLTIQRTQQEDSAVYLCASSSQGPSYEQYFGPGTRLTVT.

This clonotype was seen many times. The CDR3 protein is CASSLPSENTGELFF. In DNA, the CDR3 is TGTGCCAGCAGTTTACCTAGCGAGAACACCGGGGAGCTGTTTTTT. This chain links TRBV6-1 with TRBJ2-2; TRBD2 might be the D (6 bases). Germline V gene sequence: CDR1 MNHNS, CDR2 SASEGT. Trimming cost V 5 bases and J 1 base, with 11 bases left between them. The CDR3 contains 15 residues.

The gene calls are TRBV2 and TRBJ1-1; maybe TRBD1 (5 bases). CDR3 length equals 13 residues. The germline V gene has CDR1 SNHLY and CDR2 FYNNEI. The germline V and J ends were trimmed by 6 bases and 3 bases, with 11 bases remaining between them. The DNA for the CDR3 is TGTGCCAGCAGGGACCGACAGCACACTGAAGCTTTCTTT. This gives the protein CASRDRQHTEAFF.

The chain joins TRBV4-1 to TRBJ1-2; TRBD1 might be the D (6 bases). V lost 0 bases and J lost 4, with 15 bases in between. The germline gives CDR1 MGHRA, CDR2 YSYEKL. This CDR3 contains 16 residues. The CDR3 nucleotides read TGCGCCAGCAGCCAAGATGTGGCTGGGACAAGCTATGGCTACACCTTC. Residues: CASSQDVAGTSYGYTF.

The sample holds a few counts of this clonotype. The chain couples TRBV28 to TRBJ2-7, with D possibly being TRBD1 (6 bases). Germline CDR1 MDHEN, CDR2 SYDVKM. The CDR3 is made up of 15 amino acids. V gave up 4 bases and J gave up 3 bases, with 16 bases separating them. The CDR3 DNA sequence: TGTGCCAGCAGTTCGGTGACAGGTACAAACTACGAGCAGTACTTC. Its translation: CASSSVTGTNYEQYF.

This clonotype was observed a handful of times. The chain combines TRBV7-9 with TRBJ2-7; 7 positions agree with TRBD1. This CDR3 is built from 18 residues. Losses at the gene ends were 5 bases for V and 6 bases for J; bases not matched to a gene: 22. CDR1 SEHNR and CDR2 FQNEAQ come from the germline V gene (reference sequence). This chain's CDR3 is CASSRTRPSDRSESEQYF. As DNA, the CDR3 is TGTGCCAGCAGCCGAACTCGGCCATCGGACAGGTCCGAGAGCGAGCAGTACTTC. Drawing the rest from reference TRBV7-9 and TRBJ2-7, the complete variable domain is DTGVSQNPRHKITKRGQNVTFRCDPISEHNRLYWYRQTLGQGPEFLTYFQNEAQLEKSRLLSDRFSAERPKGSFSTLEIQRTEQGDSAMYLCASSRTRPSDRSESEQYFGPGTRLTVT.

The CDR3 DNA is TGTGCCAGCAGTTTTGGGGCAGGGAGGCGACGGGAGGAAAAACTGTTTTTT. This sequence encodes CASSFGAGRRREEKLFF. The V gene is TRBV12-3 or TRBV12-4, the J gene TRBJ1-4; a weak D match, TRBD1 (5 bases). The CDR3 has 17 residues. The ends were cut back, 3 bases at V and 8 bases at J, with 22 bases in the middle.

This rearrangement joins TRBV28 to TRBJ1-1; D is undetermined. Germline lookup yields CDR1 MDHEN and CDR2 SYDVKM. The CDR3 runs to 11 residues. V was pared by 2 bases and J by 12 bases, with 10 bases between. As DNA, the CDR3 is TGTGCCAGCAGTTTACTCCGGACGACTTTCTTT. It translates to CASSLLRTTFF. Filled out from reference TRBV28 and TRBJ1-1, the complete variable domain reads DVKVTQSSRYLVKRTGEKVFLECVQDMDHENMFWYRQDPGLGLRLIYFSYDVKMKEKGDIPEGYSVSREKKERFSLILESASTNQTSMYLCASSLLRTTFFGQGTRLTVV.

This rearrangement joins TRBV5-8 to TRBJ2-2, with D unclear. The CDR3 runs 15 residues. Germline V gene lookup returns CDR1 SGHTS and CDR2 YDEGEE. Trimming shortened V by 0 bases and J by 4 bases, and 10 bases separated the two germline ends. For the CDR3, the DNA is TGTGCCAGCAGCTTGGGGTCAGGTGTCACCGGGGAGCTGTTTTTT. It specifies CASSLGSGVTGELFF.

The chain combines TRBV6-1 with TRBJ2-7, with D perhaps matching TRBD1 or TRBD2 (5 bases each). This CDR3 comprises 17 residues. CDR1 and CDR2 (germline): MNHNS, SASEGT. V lost 5 bases and J 3 bases, leaving 23 bases between the germline ends. This CDR3 is CASSTQGVRSGGYEQYF. The CDR3 coding sequence is TGTGCCAGCAGTACCCAGGGAGTGCGGAGTGGGGGCTACGAGCAGTACTTC.

This clonotype came up a few times. The rearrangement joins TRBV28 to TRBJ2-1; D remains unclear. The V gene's germline CDR1 is MDHEN and CDR2 SYDVKM. The V end was cut by 7 bases, the J end by 9 bases, with 13 bases between. This CDR3 is built from 12 residues. The chain's CDR3 is CASNRMPSEQFF. DNA of the CDR3: TGTGCCAGCAATAGAATGCCGAGTGAGCAGTTCTTC.

This chain joins TRBV5-1 and TRBJ1-3; no reliable D call. This CDR3 is built from 14 residues. CDR1 is SGHRS and CDR2 is YFSETQ in the germline V gene. V lost 6 bases and J lost 1, with 11 bases in between. The CDR3 protein is CASKTGTSGNTIYF. The CDR3 region has the DNA TGCGCCAGCAAGACGGGCACGTCTGGAAACACCATATATTTT.

This clonotype was seen a few times. This chain joins TRBV10-3 and TRBJ2-2; D is perhaps TRBD1 (5 bases). The germline CDR1 and CDR2 sequences are ENHRY and SYGVKD. CDR3 length equals 15 residues. Trimming cost V 3 bases and J 3 bases, with 11 bases left between them. The CDR3 DNA follows: TGTGCCATCAGTGATTTCACCAGGGACACCGGGGAGCTGTTTTTT. Amino acid sequence: CAISDFTRDTGELFF.

This clonotype was recorded a few times. V is TRBV12-5 and J is TRBJ2-1; unclear D gene. Trimming left V 6 bases short and J 2 bases short, with 14 bases between. There are 15 residues in the CDR3. Per the germline V gene, CDR1 is LGHNT and CDR2 is FRNRAP. CDR3 protein: CASGDETRPYNEQFF. CDR3 nucleotides: TGTGCTAGTGGGGATGAGACTCGCCCCTACAATGAGCAGTTCTTC.

This clonotype was recorded at least ten times. V usage is TRBV7-2 and J usage is TRBJ2-4, with 8 bases matching TRBD2. This CDR3 is built from 19 residues. Germline V CDR1 and CDR2: SGHTA, FQGNSA. Germline trimming cut 1 base from V and 0 bases from J; bases unmatched to any gene: 11. CDR3 sequence (DNA): TGTGCCAGCAGCTTAGTATTTGCGGGAGGAACTCTAGCCAAAAACATTCAGTACTTC. This gives the protein CASSLVFAGGTLAKNIQYF.

This sequence joins TRBV12-3 or TRBV12-4 and TRBJ2-2; TRBD2 aligns across 7 bases. The CDR3 has 20 amino acids. V lost 0 bases to trimming and J lost 0 bases; unmatched junction nucleotides: 13. CDR3 DNA sequence: TGTGCCAGCAGTTTAGCCGCGGTTTATCGCGGGAGTCCGAACACCGGGGAGCTGTTTTTT. Its translation is CASSLAAVYRGSPNTGELFF.

V is TRBV7-6 and J is TRBJ1-4; D uncertain. Germline loops: CDR1 SGHVS, CDR2 FNYEAQ. Trimming left V 2 bases short and J 5 bases short, with 6 bases between. This CDR3 has 13 amino acids. The CDR3 reads CASSLWQNEKLFF. The CDR3 DNA is TGTGCCAGCAGCTTATGGCAGAATGAAAAACTGTTTTTT.

The sample holds a few counts of this clonotype. V and J are TRBV2 and TRBJ2-1; TRBD2 is a possible D gene (6 bases). This CDR3 spans 17 amino acids. The V end was cut by 6 bases, the J end by 0 bases, with 18 bases between. Germline CDR1 reads SNHLY; CDR2 reads FYNNEI. The CDR3 loop reads CASRARDSLSSYNEQFF. The CDR3 bases are TGTGCCAGCAGGGCTCGGGACTCGTTAAGCTCCTACAATGAGCAGTTCTTC.

This sequence joins TRBV7-2 and TRBJ1-5, with D hard to call. The CDR3 has 13 amino acids. V was pared by 6 bases and J by 0 bases, with 6 bases between. Germline assignment: CDR1 SGHTA and CDR2 FQGNSA. For the CDR3, the DNA is TGTGCCAGCAGGGAAAATAGCAATCAGCCCCAGCATTTT. Residues: CASRENSNQPQHF.

The V and J genes are TRBV20-1 and TRBJ2-7; D may be TRBD1 or TRBD2 (5 bases each). From germline, CDR1 is DFQATT and CDR2 SNEGSKA (reference sequence). This CDR3 comprises 15 residues. V lost 3 bases, J lost 3 bases, and 18 bases lay in between. DNA for the CDR3: TGCAGTGCTAGTGGTCCCCAGGGACCCTACTACGAGCAGTACTTC. Protein product: CSASGPQGPYYEQYF.